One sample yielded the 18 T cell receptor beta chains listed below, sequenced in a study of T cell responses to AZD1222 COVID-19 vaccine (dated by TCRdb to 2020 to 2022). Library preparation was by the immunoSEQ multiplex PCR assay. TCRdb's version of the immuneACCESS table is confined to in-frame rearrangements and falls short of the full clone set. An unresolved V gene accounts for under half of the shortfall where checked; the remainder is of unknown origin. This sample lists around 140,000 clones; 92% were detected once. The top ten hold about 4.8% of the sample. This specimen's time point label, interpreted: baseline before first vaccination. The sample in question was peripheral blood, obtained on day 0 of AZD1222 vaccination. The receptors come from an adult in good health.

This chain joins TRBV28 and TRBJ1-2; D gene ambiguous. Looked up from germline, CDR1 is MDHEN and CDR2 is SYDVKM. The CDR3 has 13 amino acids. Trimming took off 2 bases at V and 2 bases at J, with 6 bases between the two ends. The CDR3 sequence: CASSLGGNYGYTF. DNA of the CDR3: TGTGCCAGCAGTTTAGGAGGGAACTATGGCTACACCTTC.

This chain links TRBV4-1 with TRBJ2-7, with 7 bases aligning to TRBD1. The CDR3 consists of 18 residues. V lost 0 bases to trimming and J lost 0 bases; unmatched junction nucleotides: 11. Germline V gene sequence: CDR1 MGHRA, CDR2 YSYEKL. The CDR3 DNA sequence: TGCGCCAGCAGCCAAGATGCCCAAGGGGGCCCTAGCTCCTACGAGCAGTACTTC. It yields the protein CASSQDAQGGPSSYEQYF.

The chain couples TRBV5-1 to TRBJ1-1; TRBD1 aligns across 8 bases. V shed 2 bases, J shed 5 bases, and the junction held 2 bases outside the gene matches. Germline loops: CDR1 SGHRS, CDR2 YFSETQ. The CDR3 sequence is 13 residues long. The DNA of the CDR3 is TGCGCCAGCAGCTTAGACAGGGGAACTGAAGCTTTCTTT. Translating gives CASSLDRGTEAFF.

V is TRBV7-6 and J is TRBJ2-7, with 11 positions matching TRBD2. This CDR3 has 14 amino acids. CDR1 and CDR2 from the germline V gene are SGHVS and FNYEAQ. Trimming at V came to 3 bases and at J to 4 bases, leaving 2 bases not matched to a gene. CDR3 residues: CASSLTSGMYEQYF. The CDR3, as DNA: TGTGCCAGCAGCTTGACTAGCGGGATGTACGAGCAGTACTTC.

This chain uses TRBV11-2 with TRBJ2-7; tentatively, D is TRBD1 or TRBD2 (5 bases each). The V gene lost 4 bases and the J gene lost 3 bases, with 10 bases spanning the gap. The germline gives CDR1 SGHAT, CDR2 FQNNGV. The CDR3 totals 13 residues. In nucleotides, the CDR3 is TGTGCCAGCAGCTGGGACCAAAACTACGAGCAGTACTTC. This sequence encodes CASSWDQNYEQYF. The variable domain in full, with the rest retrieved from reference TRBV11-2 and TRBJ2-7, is EAGVAQSPRYKIIEKRQSVAFWCNPISGHATLYWYQQILGQGPKLLIQFQNNGVVDDSQLPKDRFSAERLKGVDSTLKIQPAKLEDSAVYLCASSWDQNYEQYFGPGTRLTVT.

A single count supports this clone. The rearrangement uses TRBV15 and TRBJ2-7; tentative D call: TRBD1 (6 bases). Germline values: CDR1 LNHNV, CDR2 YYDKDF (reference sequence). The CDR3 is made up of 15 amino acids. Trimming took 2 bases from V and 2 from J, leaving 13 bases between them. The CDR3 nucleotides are TGTGCCACCAGCAGAAGACAGGTAGTAACCTACGAGCAGTACTTC. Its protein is CATSRRQVVTYEQYF.

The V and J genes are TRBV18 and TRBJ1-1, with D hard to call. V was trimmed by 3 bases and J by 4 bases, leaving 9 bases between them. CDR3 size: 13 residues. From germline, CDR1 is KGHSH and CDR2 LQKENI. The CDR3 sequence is CASSPNIGTEAFF. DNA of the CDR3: TGTGCCAGCTCACCTAACATTGGCACTGAAGCTTTCTTT.

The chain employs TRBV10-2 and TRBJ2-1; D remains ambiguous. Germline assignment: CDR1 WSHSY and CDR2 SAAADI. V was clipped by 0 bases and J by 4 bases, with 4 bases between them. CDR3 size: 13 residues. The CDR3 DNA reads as TGCGCCAGCAGTGAGTCGGCGTACAATGAGCAGTTCTTC. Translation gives CASSESAYNEQFF.

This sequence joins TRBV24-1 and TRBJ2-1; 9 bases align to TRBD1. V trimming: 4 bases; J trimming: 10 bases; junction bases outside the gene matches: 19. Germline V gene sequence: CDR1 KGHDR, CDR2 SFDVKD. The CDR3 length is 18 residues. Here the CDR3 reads CATSEVDRGDFQGKEQFF. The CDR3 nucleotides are TGTGCCACCAGTGAGGTGGACAGGGGCGACTTTCAAGGGAAAGAGCAGTTCTTC.

In DNA form, the CDR3 reads TGCAGCGCCCTAGAAGGGTCTAGCACAGATACGCAGTATTTT. Amino acid sequence: CSALEGSSTDTQYF. The rearrangement joins TRBV29-1 to TRBJ2-3; D gene uncertain. The CDR3 has 14 amino acids. Trimming removed 7 bases from V and 0 bases from J, with 14 bases in between. Germline V gives CDR1 SQVTM, CDR2 ANQGSEA.

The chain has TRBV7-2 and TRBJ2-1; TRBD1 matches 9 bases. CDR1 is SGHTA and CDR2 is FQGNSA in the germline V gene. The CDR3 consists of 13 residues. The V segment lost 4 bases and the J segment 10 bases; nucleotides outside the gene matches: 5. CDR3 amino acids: CASSSDRGDEQFF. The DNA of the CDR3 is TGTGCCAGCAGCTCGGACAGGGGAGACGAGCAGTTCTTC.

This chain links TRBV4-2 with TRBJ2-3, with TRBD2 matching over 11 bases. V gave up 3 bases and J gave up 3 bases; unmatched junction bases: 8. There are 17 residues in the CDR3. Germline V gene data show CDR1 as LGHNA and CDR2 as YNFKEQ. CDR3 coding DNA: TGTGCCAGCAGCCAGGATCGTCGGACTAGCGGGACAGATACGCAGTATTTT. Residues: CASSQDRRTSGTDTQYF.

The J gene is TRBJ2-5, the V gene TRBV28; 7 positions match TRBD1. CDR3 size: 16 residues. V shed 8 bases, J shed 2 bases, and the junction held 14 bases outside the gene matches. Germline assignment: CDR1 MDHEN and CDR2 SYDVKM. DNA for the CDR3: TGTGCCAGCTCATGGGAACAGGGGACCTTACAAGAGACCCAGTACTTC. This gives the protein CASSWEQGTLQETQYF.

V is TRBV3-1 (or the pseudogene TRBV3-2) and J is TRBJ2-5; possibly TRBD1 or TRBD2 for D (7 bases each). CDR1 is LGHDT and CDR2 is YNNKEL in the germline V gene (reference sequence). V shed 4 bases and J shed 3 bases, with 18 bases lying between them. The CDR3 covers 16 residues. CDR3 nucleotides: TGTGCCAGCAGCCCTGGCATTCAGGGGGGGAAAGAGACCCAGTACTTC. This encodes CASSPGIQGGKETQYF.

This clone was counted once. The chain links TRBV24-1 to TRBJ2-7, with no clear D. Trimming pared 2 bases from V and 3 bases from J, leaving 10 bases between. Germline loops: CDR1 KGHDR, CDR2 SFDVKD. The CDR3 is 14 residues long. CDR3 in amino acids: CATSDSSHSYEQYF. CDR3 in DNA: TGTGCCACCAGTGATTCCTCCCATAGCTACGAGCAGTACTTC.

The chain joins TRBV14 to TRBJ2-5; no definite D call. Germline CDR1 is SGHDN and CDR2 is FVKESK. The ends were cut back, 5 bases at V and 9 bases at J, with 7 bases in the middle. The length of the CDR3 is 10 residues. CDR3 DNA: TGTGCCAGCAGCAGGATTGCCCAGTACTTC. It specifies CASSRIAQYF.

For the CDR3, the DNA is TGTGCCAGCAGTTTATTGTGGCAGGATGGCTACACCTTC. It codes for CASSLLWQDGYTF. The chain couples TRBV28 to TRBJ1-2; the D is unclear. The germline V and J ends were trimmed by 1 base and 6 bases, with 9 bases remaining between them. Germline V lookup: CDR1 MDHEN, CDR2 SYDVKM. The CDR3 has 13 amino acids.

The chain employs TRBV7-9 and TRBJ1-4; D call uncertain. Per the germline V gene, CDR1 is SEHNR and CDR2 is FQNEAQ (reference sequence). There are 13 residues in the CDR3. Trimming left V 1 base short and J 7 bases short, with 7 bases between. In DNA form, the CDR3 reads TGTGCCAGCAGCTTAGAAGGGCGTGAAAAACTGTTTTTT. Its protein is CASSLEGREKLFF.